The present T cell receptor (beta chain) was sequenced within a study of cytomegalovirus exposure and HLA in healthy donors. The study, taken as a whole, reports: In a later analysis, TCR beta V- and J-gene trimming showed a link to a missense DCLRE1C variant.

The primer mix had 60 Vbeta and 13 Jbeta primers. The data were produced by immunoSEQ multiplex PCR, yet TCRdb's version contains in-frame clones alone and is incomplete. The table has about 130,000 clones, around three quarters seen once. Per the germline V gene, CDR1 is SEHNR and CDR2 is FQNEAQ (reference sequence). There are 15 residues in the CDR3. The trim removed 2 bases at V and 0 bases at J, leaving 3 bases unmatched. With respect to this clone: Its antigen is currently unknown.

V usage is TRBV7-9 and J usage is TRBJ1-1; 7 bases are shared with TRBD1. The TCR was taken from a man aged 25-40 years in good health and CMV-seronegative. Sequences were obtained from PBMCs. The CDR3 reads CASSLTGDMNTEAFF. The DNA of the CDR3 is TGTGCCAGCAGCTTAACAGGGGATATGAACACTGAAGCTTTCTTT.